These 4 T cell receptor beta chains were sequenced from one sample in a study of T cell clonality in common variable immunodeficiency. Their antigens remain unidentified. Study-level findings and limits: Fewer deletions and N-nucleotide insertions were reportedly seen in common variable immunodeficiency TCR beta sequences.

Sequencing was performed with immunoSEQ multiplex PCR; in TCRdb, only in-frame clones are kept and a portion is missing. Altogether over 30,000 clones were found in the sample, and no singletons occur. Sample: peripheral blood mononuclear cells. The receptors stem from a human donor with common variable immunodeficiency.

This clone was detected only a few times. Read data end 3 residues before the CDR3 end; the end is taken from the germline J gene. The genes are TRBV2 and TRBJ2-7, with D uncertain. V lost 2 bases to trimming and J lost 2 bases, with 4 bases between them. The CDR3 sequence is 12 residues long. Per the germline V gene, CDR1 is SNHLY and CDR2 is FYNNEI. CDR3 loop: CASSEQTYEQYF. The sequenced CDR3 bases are TGTGCCAGCAGTGAACAAACCTACGAG. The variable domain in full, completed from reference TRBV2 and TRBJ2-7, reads EPEVTQTPSHQVTQMGQEVILRCVPISNHLYFYWYRQILGQKVEFLVSFYNNEISEKSEIFDDQFSVERPDGSNFTLKIRSTKLEDSAMYFCASSEQTYEQYFGPGTRLTVT.

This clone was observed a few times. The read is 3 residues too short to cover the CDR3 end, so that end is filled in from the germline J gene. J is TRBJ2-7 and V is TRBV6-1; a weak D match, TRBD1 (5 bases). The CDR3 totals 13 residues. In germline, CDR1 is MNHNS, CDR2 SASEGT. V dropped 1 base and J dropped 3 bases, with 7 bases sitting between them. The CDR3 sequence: CASSEETDYEQYF. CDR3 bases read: TGTGCCAGCAGTGAAGAGACAGACTACGAG.

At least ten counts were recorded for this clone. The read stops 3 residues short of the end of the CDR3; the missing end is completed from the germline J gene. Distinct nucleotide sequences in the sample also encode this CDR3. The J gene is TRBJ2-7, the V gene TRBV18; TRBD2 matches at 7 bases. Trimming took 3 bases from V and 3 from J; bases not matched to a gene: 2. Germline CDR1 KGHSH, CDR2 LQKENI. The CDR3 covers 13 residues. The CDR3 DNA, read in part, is TGTGCCAGCTCACCGGGGGGGGGCTACGAG. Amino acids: CASSPGGGYE. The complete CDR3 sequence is CASSPGGGYEQYF.

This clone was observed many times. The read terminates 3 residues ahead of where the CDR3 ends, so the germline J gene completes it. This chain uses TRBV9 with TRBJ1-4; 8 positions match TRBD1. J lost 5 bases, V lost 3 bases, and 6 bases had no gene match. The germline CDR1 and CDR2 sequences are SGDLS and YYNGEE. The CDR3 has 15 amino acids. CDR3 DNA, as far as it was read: TGTGCCAGCAGCGGAGGACAGGGACAAAATGAAAAA. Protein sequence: CASSGGQGQNEK. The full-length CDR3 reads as CASSGGQGQNEKLFF.